These T cell receptor beta chains were read from a single sample in a study of shared clonotypes between healthy human individuals. TCRdb keeps only in-frame clones here, not all; method: immunoSEQ multiplex PCR. The sample has 950,000 to 1,300,000 clones, more than 65% seen once. Sequencing input: memory CD4+ T cells sorted from blood. These receptors all come from a man aged 18 to 35 in good health. Each CDR3 is given with its conserved first and last residue. The D gene is left open where the match is weak. Clone size is shown for a subset of rows, as once, few, many or a class of expanded clone.

size	V	J	D	DNA	CDR3
NA	TRBV28	TRBJ2-3	TRBD2	TGTGCCAGCCAGAGCGGGGGGGCCGATACGCAGTATTTT	CASQSGGADTQYF
once	TRBV13	TRBJ2-1	NA	TGTGCCAGCAGCCCCCCGGGGCCTTCTCTAGATGAGCAGTTCTTC	CASSPPGPSLDEQFF
few	TRBV30	TRBJ2-3	NA	TGTGCCTGGAGAAGGTTCGCCGTGGGCCTAGCGCCCTTCCCCACGCAGTATTTT	CAWRRFAVGLAPFPTQYF
NA	TRBV4-1	TRBJ2-5	TRBD2	TGCGCCAGCAGCCAAGACCGGCGGGGGGGTGGAGAGACCCAGTACTTC	CASSQDRRGGGETQYF
NA	TRBV30	TRBJ1-6	NA	TGTGCCTGGAGTGTAATCCGAGATTCACCCCTCCACTTT	CAWSVIRDSPLHF
few	TRBV5-5	TRBJ2-7	NA	TGTGCCAGCAGCTTGAGTAGGGCCACCTACGAGCAGTACTTC	CASSLSRATYEQYF
few	TRBV9	TRBJ1-2	NA	TGTGCCAGCAGCGCCCCCGGGAGCTATGGCTACACCTTC	CASSAPGSYGYTF
few	TRBV29-1	TRBJ2-6	NA	TGCAGCGTTGAATCCTCATATGAGGCCAACGTCCTGACTTTC	CSVESSYEANVLTF
NA	TRBV18	TRBJ2-7	NA	TGTGCCAGCTCACCACGTAGGGAGACGGGCGAGCAGTACTTC	CASSPRRETGEQYF
many	TRBV25-1	TRBJ1-5	NA	TGTGCCAGCAGTGAGGAGGGGCAGCCCCAGCATTTT	CASSEEGQPQHF
NA	TRBV6-6	TRBJ1-1	NA	TGTGCCAGCAGTTCGGACAGGAACACTGAAGCTTTCTTT	CASSSDRNTEAFF
NA	TRBV18	TRBJ1-5	TRBD1	TGTGCCAGCTCACCCGGGACAGGGGGACAGCCCCAGCATTTT	CASSPGTGGQPQHF
NA	TRBV2	TRBJ2-5	NA	TGTGCCAGCAGGAGGGGAGAACAAGAGACCCAGTACTTC	CASRRGEQETQYF
many	TRBV5-1	TRBJ2-2	TRBD2	TGCGCCAGCAGCTTGGTTAGCGGGGCAGGGTCCCCCACGTTTTTT	CASSLVSGAGSPTFF
NA	TRBV30	TRBJ1-5	TRBD1	TGTGCCTGGAGGGGGGACAGTAGCAATCAGCCCCAGCATTTT	CAWRGDSSNQPQHF
NA	TRBV4-1	TRBJ2-7	NA	TGCGCCAGCAGTAGGGACGCCACCTACGAGCAGTACTTC	CASSRDATYEQYF
NA	TRBV28	TRBJ1-1	NA	TGTGCCAGCAGTCGACTCACTGAAGCTTTCTTT	CASSRLTEAFF
NA	TRBV28	TRBJ2-5	NA	TGTGCCAGCAGTCCAGGAGGACAGGAGACCCAGTACTTC	CASSPGGQETQYF
few	TRBV29-1	TRBJ2-7	TRBD2	TGCAGCGTTGAAGTAGCGGGAGGCGTAGACGAGCAGTACTTC	CSVEVAGGVDEQYF
NA	TRBV18	TRBJ2-2	NA	TGTGCCAGCTCACATTCAGGTCCGATGGACTCCGGGGAGCTGTTTTTT	CASSHSGPMDSGELFF
NA	TRBV5-1	TRBJ2-7	NA	TGCGCCAGCAGCTTGGGCGGTCCGGGCGAGCAGTACTTC	CASSLGGPGEQYF
few	TRBV2	TRBJ2-7	TRBD2	TGTGCCAGCATCCCGGATAGCGGGAGGAGAAACGAGCAGTACTTC	CASIPDSGRRNEQYF